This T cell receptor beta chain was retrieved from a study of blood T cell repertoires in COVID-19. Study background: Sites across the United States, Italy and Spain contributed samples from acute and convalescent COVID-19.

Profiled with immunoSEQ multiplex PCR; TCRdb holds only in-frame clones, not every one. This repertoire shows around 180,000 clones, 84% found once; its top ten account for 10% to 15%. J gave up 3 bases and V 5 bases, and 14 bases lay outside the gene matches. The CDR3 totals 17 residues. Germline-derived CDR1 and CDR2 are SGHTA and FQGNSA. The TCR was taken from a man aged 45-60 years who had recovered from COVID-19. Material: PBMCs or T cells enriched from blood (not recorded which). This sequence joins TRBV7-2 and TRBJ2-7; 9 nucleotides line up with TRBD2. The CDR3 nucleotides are TGTGCCAGCAGCCCTCAGAAGGGGCGGGGGGGCGGCTACGAGCAGTACTTC. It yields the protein CASSPQKGRGGGYEQYF.